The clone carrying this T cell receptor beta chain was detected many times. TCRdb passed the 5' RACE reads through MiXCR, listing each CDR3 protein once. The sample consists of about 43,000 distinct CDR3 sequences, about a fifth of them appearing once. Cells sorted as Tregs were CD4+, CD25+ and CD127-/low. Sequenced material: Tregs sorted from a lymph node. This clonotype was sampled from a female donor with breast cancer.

The CDR3 is CASSQDSGFSEQYF. CDR3 bases: TGTGCCAGCAGCCAAGATTCAGGGTTCAGCGAGCAGTACTTC. The genes are TRBV4-2 and TRBJ2-7; possibly TRBD1 for D (5 bases). The CDR3 is made up of 14 amino acids. Germline lookup yields CDR1 LGHNA and CDR2 YNFKEQ. Deletions cut 0 bases from V and 6 bases from J, with 12 bases between.